This T cell receptor (beta chain) derives from a study of human T cells and chemical hapten exposure. Study at large: Alopecia areata, totalis or universalis affected patients, mainly female. Small pooled library volume differences mainly caused per-sample TCR yield variation.

V was shortened by 1 base and J by 6 bases, with 17 bases between the two germline ends. CDR3 length: 15 residues. Germline loops: CDR1 DFQATT, CDR2 SNEGSKA (reference sequence). Time point defined: patch test 1, 2 weeks after DPC sensitization. Treatment meaning: therapeutic diphenylcyclopropenone sensitization with weekly scalp DPC. TCRdb re-derived calls from the RACE reads in MiXCR, one entry per CDR3 protein. The sample has approximately 350,000 distinct CDR3 sequences, roughly 6.9% seen once. The sample here was whole blood, taken in connection with sensitization to the hapten diphenylcyclopropenone (DPC). The source is a woman aged 18-30 years with alopecia areata. Some clones in this sample may be carry-over from other donors' samples. The genes are TRBV20-1 and TRBJ2-3; no firm D call. CDR3 nucleotide sequence: TGCAGTGCTAGAGCAAGGGCCTGGGCTAAGGATACGCAGTATTTT. Its translation: CSARARAWAKDTQYF.